The source of this T cell receptor beta chain is a study of OX40 agonist ivuxolimab in advanced cancers. Study context: Dose-escalation patients had hepatocellular carcinoma, melanoma, renal cell or head and neck cancer. The group had a mean age of around 60 years, ranged from about 20 to 80, and was approximately 81% male.

Method: immunoSEQ multiplex PCR; TCRdb's copy keeps in-frame clones and lacks some. The sample yields about 16,000 clones, over 75% seen once. About this clone: Its specificity is unknown.

Trimming cost V 4 bases and J 6 bases, with 12 bases left between them. The CDR3 has 13 amino acids. Findings and limits, study-wide: The average count of expanded clones was higher among CD8+ T cells than among CD4+.

Sequenced material: CD4+ or CD8+ T cells sorted from blood, taken in a trial of the OX40 agonist ivuxolimab. The V and J genes are TRBV7-1 and TRBJ1-2; D unresolved. TRBV7-1 is labeled an ORF, and its function is uncertain. The receptor comes from an adult with an advanced solid tumor such as melanoma, head and neck, liver or kidney cancer. The CDR3, as DNA: TGTGCCAGCAGCTTAGCTCCGTCCAATGGCTACACCTTC. It translates to CASSLAPSNGYTF.